A single sample is the source of the 21 T cell receptor beta chains below, sequenced in a study of spatial heterogeneity in lung cancer. Study observations and caveats: Tumoral mutation counts were tracked by counts of expanded intratumoral alpha and beta TCRs.

Regarding time point: sample taken at primary tumor resection. Each CDR3 protein is one row after TCRdb ran MiXCR on the 5' RACE reads. The sample yields around 18,000 distinct CDR3 sequences, around 5.5% seen once. The antigens these receptors bind are not known. The material was lung tumor tissue, obtained at surgery. Receptors originate from a female donor with early-stage non-small cell lung cancer.

Comments on this clonotype: This beta chain represents an off-target read in a library built for alpha chains; its size is of limited meaning. This chain connects TRBV6-6 to TRBJ2-2; 13 bases align to TRBD2. Germline-derived CDR1 and CDR2 are MNHNY and SVGAGI (reference sequence). V was clipped by 2 bases and J by 4 bases; unmatched bases: 7. This CDR3 spans 18 amino acids. The CDR3 DNA sequence: TGTGCCAGCAGTTACCCCGGACTAGCGGGAGCGGTCACCGGGGAGCTGTTTTTT. Its translation: CASSYPGLAGAVTGELFF.

In regard to this clonotype: This beta chain turned up in a library designed for alpha chains; as an off-target read, its abundance says little. V is TRBV3-1 and J is TRBJ2-3, with TRBD1 identical over 9 bases. This CDR3 region has 13 residues. The V gene end was trimmed by 8 bases and the J gene end by 1 base; junction bases not matched to a gene: 1. CDR1 and CDR2 from the germline V gene are LGHDT and YNNKEL (reference sequence). CDR3 amino acids: CASGDRGTDTQYF. The DNA for the CDR3 is TGTGCCAGCGGGGACAGGGGCACAGATACGCAGTATTTT.

This clonotype occurred many times. The library was prepared for alpha chains; this beta chain is a stray read, so its frequency means little. The genes are TRBV6-5 and TRBJ2-7; D may correspond to TRBD1 or TRBD2 (5 bases each). The CDR3 has 13 residues. The germline V and J ends were trimmed by 0 bases and 6 bases, with 9 bases remaining between them. The germline V gene has CDR1 MNHEY and CDR2 SVGAGI. The CDR3 DNA reads as TGTGCCAGCAGTTACTCGAAGAGGGGCGAGCAGTACTTC. Protein sequence: CASSYSKRGEQYF.

This clonotype turned up a few times. Since it is a stray read in a library aimed at alpha chains, this beta chain has a size that is not meaningful. V and J are TRBV18 and TRBJ2-1; 9 bases agree with TRBD1. This CDR3 has 15 amino acids. Looked up from germline, CDR1 is KGHSH and CDR2 is LQKENI. V was clipped by 3 bases and J by 6 bases; unmatched bases: 6. The CDR3 bases are TGTGCCAGCTCACCTTCACAGGGGGCCGGCAATGAGCAGTTCTTC. It is translated as CASSPSQGAGNEQFF.

This clonotype was picked up many times. As an off-target read in a library built for alpha chains, this beta chain has a frequency of little significance. The CDR3: CASSSPGTSGSTDTQYF. CDR3 coding DNA: TGTGCCAGCAGTTCCCCCGGGACTAGCGGGAGTACAGATACGCAGTATTTT. V and J are TRBV6-5 and TRBJ2-3, with 14 bases lining up with TRBD2. Germline V lookup: CDR1 MNHEY, CDR2 SVGAGI. The CDR3 consists of 17 residues. The V gene end was trimmed by 4 bases and the J gene end by 3 bases; junction bases not matched to a gene: 6.

Many counts were recorded for this clonotype. The size of this beta chain means little, since it is a stray read in a library made for alpha chains. The J gene is TRBJ1-3, the V gene TRBV20-1, with D unclear. The germline V gene has CDR1 DFQATT and CDR2 SNEGSKA (reference sequence). CDR3 length: 13 amino acids. Trimming removed 6 bases from V and 4 bases from J, with 13 bases in between. The CDR3 loop is CSARSGTGNTIYF. The CDR3 DNA sequence: TGCAGTGCAAGGAGCGGAACCGGAAACACCATATATTTT.

This clonotype was picked up many times. This beta chain represents an off-target read in a library built for alpha chains; its size is of limited meaning. This rearrangement joins TRBV6-2 or TRBV6-3 to TRBJ2-7; tentatively, D is TRBD2 (5 bases). In germline, CDR1 is MNHEY, CDR2 SVGEGT. The CDR3 contains 13 residues. V lost 6 bases to trimming and J lost 1 base, with 10 bases between them. As DNA, the CDR3 is TGTGCCAGCAGCCCACTAGGATCCTACGAGCAGTACTTC. It specifies CASSPLGSYEQYF.

This clonotype has ten or more counts. A library made for alpha chains picked up this beta chain off target, so its size means little. The J gene is TRBJ2-7, the V gene TRBV6-2 or TRBV6-3; 12 bases are shared with TRBD2. Trimming cost V 5 bases and J 4 bases; bases outside gene matches: 6. The CDR3 loop spans 15 amino acids. CDR1 and CDR2 (germline): MNHEY, SVGEGT. CDR3 nucleotides: TGTGCCAGCAGTCAAACTAGCGGGAGGCGTTACGAGCAGTACTTC. Translating gives CASSQTSGRRYEQYF.

A remark on this clonotype: With the library built for alpha chains, this beta chain is off target and its frequency is not meaningful. The J gene is TRBJ2-5, the V gene TRBV25-1; D is possibly TRBD1 (6 bases). Germline values: CDR1 MGHDK, CDR2 SYGVNS. The CDR3 length is 12 residues. Trimming shortened V by 6 bases and J by 9 bases, and 14 bases separated the two germline ends. CDR3 nucleotides: TGTGCCAGCAGGAAGGCCTGGGGGCCCCAGTACTTC. Residues: CASRKAWGPQYF.

Relative to its sample, this clonotype is medium-sized. Within a library made for alpha chains, this beta chain is off target, and its count is uninformative. The chain recombines TRBV20-1 with TRBJ2-1, with 11 nucleotides matching TRBD2. This CDR3 is built from 20 residues. Germline V gene sequence: CDR1 DFQATT, CDR2 SNEGSKA (reference sequence). The V and J ends lost 1 base and 0 bases, in that order; junction bases with no gene match: 14. DNA for the CDR3: TGCAGTGCTAGAGCCCCCGGGACTAGCGGCTTTCATAGCTCCTACAATGAGCAGTTCTTC. The encoded protein is CSARAPGTSGFHSSYNEQFF.

By share of the sample, this clonotype is medium-sized (0.01 to 0.1%). In a library made to pick up alpha chains, this beta chain is a stray read with a size that means little. This rearrangement joins TRBV20-1 to TRBJ2-1, with 9 bases lining up with TRBD1. This CDR3 comprises 16 residues. The trim removed 6 bases at V and 8 bases at J, leaving 17 bases unmatched. CDR1 and CDR2 (germline): DFQATT, SNEGSKA (reference sequence). Here the CDR3 reads CSARPPLDRGRDEQFF. CDR3 in DNA: TGCAGTGCCAGACCTCCGTTGGACAGGGGCAGGGATGAGCAGTTCTTC.

This clonotype was found many times. This beta chain is a stray sequence in a library constructed for alpha chains; its clone size is not meaningful. The rearrangement links TRBV4-2 to TRBJ1-4; the match to TRBD1 covers 9 bases. Germline V gene lookup returns CDR1 LGHNA and CDR2 YNFKEQ. The V and J ends lost 2 bases and 6 bases, in that order; junction bases with no gene match: 4. This CDR3 spans 15 amino acids. CDR3 in amino acids: CASSQIQGAYEKLFF. The CDR3 DNA sequence: TGTGCCAGCAGCCAAATACAGGGGGCCTATGAAAAACTGTTTTTT.

Remarks on this clonotype: A read error is possible here, since a much larger clone lies one base away. This beta chain slipped into a library made for alpha chains as a stray read, so its size is not meaningful. The chain is built from TRBV5-1 and TRBJ1-6; D gene ambiguous. Deletions cut 1 base from V and 14 bases from J, with 13 bases between. The CDR3 extends over 13 amino acids. Germline V gives CDR1 SGHRS, CDR2 YFSETQ. CDR3 residues: CASSLSEESSLHF. CDR3 in DNA: TGCGCCAGCAGCTTGTCGGAGGAGTCATCCCTCCACTTT.

This clonotype was picked up many times. This beta chain appears as a stray read in a library generated for alpha chains; its size is not informative. V and J are TRBV7-2 and TRBJ2-1, with D possibly matching TRBD1 (5 bases). Germline CDR1 SGHTA, CDR2 FQGNSA. This CDR3 comprises 14 residues. Trimming pared 3 bases from V and 9 bases from J, leaving 15 bases between. The CDR3 bases are TGTGCCAGCAGCTTTGGACCCCTCAGGGTTGAGCAGTTCTTC. Protein product: CASSFGPLRVEQFF.

This clonotype was seen more than once but under ten times. The library was designed around alpha chains, so this beta chain is a stray read whose abundance carries little weight. DNA of the CDR3: TGTGCCAGCAAAGGGACAGCCAATCAGCCCCAGCATTTT. It is translated as CASKGTANQPQHF. The chain recombines TRBV6-1 with TRBJ1-5; 7 bases line up with TRBD1. The germline gives CDR1 MNHNS, CDR2 SASEGT. The V gene end was trimmed by 7 bases and the J gene end by 3 bases; junction bases not matched to a gene: 3. This CDR3 contains 13 residues.

Concerning this clonotype itself: With a much larger clone just one base away, this may be a read error. Being off target in a library aimed at alpha chains, this beta chain has a size of little meaning. This chain uses TRBV13 with TRBJ2-6; a weak D match, TRBD2 (6 bases). Germline CDR1 is PRHDT and CDR2 is FYEKMQ (reference sequence). CDR3 length equals 16 residues. CDR3: CASSTRGGSGANILTF. The CDR3 region has the DNA TGTGCCAGCAGCACCCGCGGAGGGTCTGGGGCCAACATCCTGACTTTC.

This clonotype appeared many times. Found in a library prepared for alpha chains, this beta chain is an off-target read, and its abundance has little meaning. The chain has TRBV20-1 and TRBJ2-3; perhaps D is TRBD1 or TRBD2 (5 bases each). V lost 4 bases and J 14 bases, leaving 16 bases between the germline ends. Germline assignment: CDR1 DFQATT and CDR2 SNEGSKA (reference sequence). There are 11 residues in the CDR3. The CDR3 bases are TGCAGTGCTAAAGAGGGGACCCAACGGTATTTT. This translates into CSAKEGTQRYF.

This clonotype has a count of ten or more. This beta chain is a stray sequence in a library constructed for alpha chains; its clone size is not meaningful. V and J are TRBV7-3 and TRBJ2-1; maybe TRBD2 (5 bases). The V end lost 2 bases, the J end lost 10 bases, and 9 bases lay between the germline ends. Germline-derived CDR1 and CDR2 are SGHTA and FQGTGA. The CDR3 is made up of 12 amino acids. The CDR3 nucleotides are TGTGCCAGCAGCTTAGGGGAGCGGGAGCAGTTCTTC. Amino acids: CASSLGEREQFF.

This clonotype showed up many times. The library was built for alpha chains, so this beta chain is an off-target read and its size means little. This sequence joins TRBV3-1 and TRBJ2-3; D remains ambiguous. Trimming left V 0 bases short and J 8 bases short, with 9 bases between. The CDR3 totals 13 residues. Looked up from germline, CDR1 is LGHDT and CDR2 is YNNKEL (reference sequence). This CDR3 is CASSQDLLGTQYF. The CDR3 DNA follows: TGTGCCAGCAGCCAAGATTTATTAGGTACGCAGTATTTT.

This clonotype was seen ten or more times. Found in a library prepared for alpha chains, this beta chain is an off-target read, and its abundance has little meaning. J is TRBJ2-1 and V is TRBV10-1; D gene uncertain. V lost 2 bases, J lost 7 bases, and 6 bases lay in between. This CDR3 spans 12 amino acids. Germline CDR1 is WNHNN and CDR2 is SYGVQD (reference sequence). For the CDR3, the DNA is TGCGCCAGCAGTGAGATTGCGAATGAGCAGTTCTTC. Its protein is CASSEIANEQFF.

This clonotype turned up a few times. A library made for alpha chains picked up this beta chain off target, so its size means little. V usage is TRBV5-6 and J usage is TRBJ2-5; D is perhaps TRBD2 (6 bases). This CDR3 region has 14 residues. Germline CDR1 and CDR2: SGHDT and YYEEEE. V was shortened by 4 bases and J by 4 bases, with 14 bases between the two germline ends. As DNA, the CDR3 is TGTGCCAGCAGCGGCGGAAGGAGGGGAGAGACCCAGTACTTC. Protein product: CASSGGRRGETQYF.